One T cell receptor (beta chain) is described in this entry. Cohort placement rested on clinical history that participants reported themselves. This record comes from a study of blood T cell repertoires in COVID-19. There are 16 residues in the CDR3. V was trimmed by 4 bases and J by 0 bases, leaving 13 bases between them. Germline CDR1 is MNHNY and CDR2 is SVGAGI (reference sequence). Measured with immunoSEQ multiplex PCR; TCRdb has only the in-frame clones, and not every one. This sample carries around 230,000 clones, roughly 85% of them seen once, and the ten largest clones take about 4%. The sequence came from a woman aged 35 to 49 with acute COVID-19. Sequencing was carried out using PBMCs or T cells enriched from blood (not recorded which). The chain has TRBV6-6 and TRBJ1-3; a possible D gene is TRBD1 (6 bases). This CDR3 reads CASSSSDRTSGNTIYF. The CDR3 DNA reads TGTGCCAGCAGTTCTTCCGACAGGACCTCTGGAAACACCATATATTTT.